Below, one T cell receptor (beta chain) is given with its context. Here immunoSEQ multiplex PCR was the method, and the copy in TCRdb shows in-frame clones only, minus some. The sample has approximately 160,000 clones, around 92% seen once. This specimen belongs to a study of control samples from healthy donors and cancer patients. V gave up 1 base and J gave up 0 bases, with 7 bases separating them. The CDR3 covers 15 residues. Looked up from germline, CDR1 is SGHAT and CDR2 is FQNNGV. The V call is TRBV11-2, the J call TRBJ1-3; D is unresolved. The sample was blood. The clonotype was recovered from a woman between 35 and 50 years old in good health. The CDR3 DNA sequence: TGTGCCAGCAGCTTAGCGATCTTCTCTGGAAACACCATATATTTT. Residues: CASSLAIFSGNTIYF.